Listed below are T cell receptor beta chains from one sample, sequenced in a study of technical replicates of blood from a handful of donors. Sequencing used immunoSEQ multiplex PCR; TCRdb keeps in-frame clones, though not all of them. The table includes 91,000 or so clones, approximately 95% detected once. The sample comprised T cells isolated from PBMCs. The receptors derive from a human donor in good health. Both conserved end residues are part of each CDR3. Fields, in order: V gene, CDR3 length, D gene, J gene, CDR3 DNA, CDR3 protein. A D gene is named only where the DNA matches it firmly.

>TRBV6-1|14|TRBD1|TRBJ2-3
TGTGCCAGCAGTGACTCGGACAGGCGCTATACGCAGTATTTT
CASSDSDRRYTQYF
>TRBV9|14|TRBD1|TRBJ1-5
TGTGCCAGCAGTGAACAGGGGTCCAATCAGCCCCAGCATTTT
CASSEQGSNQPQHF
>TRBV19|13|-|TRBJ1-5
TGTGCCAGTAGCCTAATTAGCAATCAGCCCCAGCATTTT
CASSLISNQPQHF
>TRBV10-2|15|TRBD1|TRBJ1-1
TGCGCCAGCAGCACGGGACAGGGGGCGCGGACTGAAGCTTTCTTT
CASSTGQGARTEAFF
>TRBV27|17|-|TRBJ2-3
TGTGCCAGCAGTCAACGTATCAGATTTTCTAGCACAGATACGCAGTATTTT
CASSQRIRFSSTDTQYF
>TRBV18|16|TRBD2|TRBJ2-5
TGTGCCAGCTCCCCCACTAGCGGGGGGCGACAAGAGACCCAGTACTTC
CASSPTSGGRQETQYF
>TRBV28|13|TRBD2|TRBJ2-7
TGTGCCAGCATCTCCGGTTCGGGAGGGGAGCAGTACTTC
CASISGSGGEQYF
>TRBV4-2|17|-|TRBJ1-2
TGTGCCAGCAGCCAGGAAACGCCAGACAGAGAGGACTATGGCTACACCTTC
CASSQETPDREDYGYTF
>TRBV14|16|-|TRBJ2-7
TGTGCCAGCAGCCCCCCGGTGGGGGAGGATGATTACGAGCAGTACTTC
CASSPPVGEDDYEQYF
>TRBV2|16|-|TRBJ1-3
TGTGCCAGCAGTGCCGAGCGTACCGATTGGGGAAACACCATATATTTT
CASSAERTDWGNTIYF
>TRBV21-1|15|-|TRBJ1-5
TGTGCCAGCAGCAAAGCCGGGAATAGCAATCAGCCCCAGCATTTT
CASSKAGNSNQPQHF